This TCR beta chain appears in the sequencing data of a study of cytomegalovirus exposure and HLA in healthy donors. Germline V gene data show CDR1 as MNHNS and CDR2 as SASEGT. Germline trimming cut 4 bases from V and 2 bases from J; bases unmatched to any gene: 4. The CDR3 loop spans 14 amino acids. Researchers ran the PCR with 60 Vbeta and 13 Jbeta primers. TCRdb keeps only in-frame clones here, not all; method: immunoSEQ multiplex PCR. The data hold 150,000 or so clones, with around 75% observed a single time. The origin of this receptor is a male donor in good health and CMV-seronegative. The chain joins TRBV6-1 to TRBJ1-2, with 7 bases fitting TRBD1. Sequencing used PBMCs. CDR3 residues: CASSAETGNYGYTF. As DNA, the CDR3 is TGTGCCAGCAGTGCGGAGACAGGGAACTATGGCTACACCTTC.